The 13 T cell receptor beta chains below come from one sample, sequenced in a study of blood T cell repertoires in COVID-19. The protocol was immunoSEQ multiplex PCR, while the TCRdb copy is restricted to in-frame clones and leaves out a portion. The table shows 90,000 to 130,000 clones, with about 85% occurring only once. Input material: peripheral blood. The receptor source for this set is a woman aged 70-85 years with acute or convalescent COVID-19.

J is TRBJ1-2 and V is TRBV5-4, with D maybe TRBD1 (5 bases). The V end was cut by 4 bases, the J end by 0 bases, with 10 bases between. The CDR3 contains 14 residues. Germline values: CDR1 SGHNT, CDR2 YYREEE (reference sequence). The CDR3 region is CASSQQGTNYGYTF. The CDR3 nucleotides are TGTGCCAGCAGCCAGCAGGGAACTAACTATGGCTACACCTTC.

A few counts support this clone. The chain recombines TRBV4-1 with TRBJ1-2; weak D call: TRBD1 (6 bases). Trimming took 5 bases from V and 6 from J, leaving 31 bases between them. Per germline, CDR1 MGHRA and CDR2 YSYEKL. The CDR3 spans 19 residues. This CDR3 reads CASSYTSKGGGSPMDGYTF. DNA for the CDR3: TGCGCCAGCAGCTATACCTCCAAGGGGGGCGGGAGCCCGATGGATGGCTACACCTTC.

The chain couples TRBV19 to TRBJ1-5; D may be TRBD1 (6 bases). Trimming pared 7 bases from V and 0 bases from J, leaving 16 bases between. Germline CDR1 is LNHDA and CDR2 is SQIVND (reference sequence). The CDR3 has 16 amino acids. CDR3 amino acids: CASTETGVNSNQPQHF. DNA of the CDR3: TGTGCCAGTACCGAGACAGGCGTCAATAGCAATCAGCCCCAGCATTTT.

The rearrangement joins TRBV14 to TRBJ2-1, with TRBD1 matching 9 bases. The CDR3 contains 16 residues. CDR1 and CDR2 from the germline V gene are SGHDN and FVKESK. V lost 4 bases, J lost 5 bases, and 9 bases stayed unmatched. CDR3 amino acids: CASSPRPGQGNNEQFF. DNA of the CDR3: TGTGCCAGCAGCCCTCGGCCGGGACAGGGAAACAATGAGCAGTTCTTC.

This clone has at least ten counts. The chain carries TRBV2 and TRBJ2-7; 9 bases are shared with TRBD2. CDR1 is SNHLY and CDR2 is FYNNEI in the germline V gene. Losses at the gene ends were 5 bases for V and 9 bases for J; bases not matched to a gene: 8. The CDR3 covers 13 residues. The CDR3: CASSSEGTSRQYF. The DNA for the CDR3 is TGTGCCAGCAGTTCAGAAGGGACTAGCCGGCAGTACTTC.

The V and J genes are TRBV19 and TRBJ1-1, with D possibly matching TRBD1 (5 bases). Trimming stripped 6 bases from V and 5 bases from J, with 19 bases between. The CDR3 has 15 amino acids. Per the germline V gene, CDR1 is LNHDA and CDR2 is SQIVND (reference sequence). CDR3 sequence reads: CASSPPGGRWTEAFF. CDR3 coding DNA: TGTGCCAGTAGCCCTCCCGGGGGTAGATGGACTGAAGCTTTCTTT.

The V call is TRBV2, the J call TRBJ2-5; D ambiguous. V lost 5 bases and J 0 bases, leaving 10 bases between the germline ends. The CDR3 totals 14 residues. CDR1 and CDR2 from the germline V gene are SNHLY and FYNNEI. CDR3 in DNA: TGTGCCAGCAGTCCAGACGGGTACCAAGAGACCCAGTACTTC. Protein: CASSPDGYQETQYF. Full variable domain (outside the CDR3, taken from reference TRBV2 and TRBJ2-5): EPEVTQTPSHQVTQMGQEVILRCVPISNHLYFYWYRQILGQKVEFLVSFYNNEISEKSEIFDDQFSVERPDGSNFTLKIRSTKLEDSAMYFCASSPDGYQETQYFGPGTRLLVL.

The V call is TRBV21-1, the J call TRBJ2-7; the table calls TRBD2, which could not be checked here. TRBV21-1 is recorded as a pseudogene. This CDR3 is built from 17 residues. In nucleotides, the CDR3 is TGTGCCAGCAGCAATCATAGGACTAGCGGGGGGGCCCTCGAGCAGTACGTC. This codes for CASSNHRTSGGALEQYV.

The gene calls are TRBV24-1 and TRBJ2-7, with 14 bases identical to TRBD2. With 4 bases clipped from V and 4 bases from J, the junction kept 5 bases outside the gene matches. The V gene's germline CDR1 is KGHDR and CDR2 SFDVKD. CDR3 length: 16 residues. The CDR3 nucleotides are TGTGCCACCAGTGACCCTCGGACTAGCGGGGGGTACGAGCAGTACGTC. This sequence encodes CATSDPRTSGGYEQYV.

V usage is TRBV6-2 or TRBV6-3 and J usage is TRBJ2-3, with D perhaps matching TRBD1 (5 bases). Trimming left V 2 bases short and J 2 bases short, with 11 bases between. This CDR3 comprises 15 residues. Germline assignment: CDR1 MNHEY and CDR2 SVGEGT. The CDR3: CASSYVSGITDTQYF. In nucleotides, the CDR3 is TGTGCCAGCAGTTACGTATCAGGGATCACAGATACGCAGTATTTT.

This clone was seen only once. The V call is TRBV7-8, the J call TRBJ1-2, with 11 bases identical to TRBD1. The CDR3 has 17 amino acids. J lost 3 bases, V lost 5 bases, and 11 bases had no gene match. Germline lookup yields CDR1 SGHVS and CDR2 FQNEAQ. CDR3 nucleotide sequence: TGTGCCAGCAGCGCCGGACAGGGGGCTTTCCAGGACTATGGCTACACCTTC. Amino acid sequence: CASSAGQGAFQDYGYTF.

The J gene is TRBJ2-1, the V gene TRBV5-6; 8 nucleotides match TRBD2. Germline lookup yields CDR1 SGHDT and CDR2 YYEEEE. The CDR3 sequence is 11 residues long. With V trimmed by 2 bases and J by 13 bases, 2 bases remained unmatched. The CDR3 DNA follows: TGTGCCAGCAGCTTCGGACTAGCTCAGTTCTTC. Protein sequence: CASSFGLAQFF. The variable domain in full, completed from reference TRBV5-6 and TRBJ2-1, reads DAGVTQSPTHLIKTRGQQVTLRCSPKSGHDTVSWYQQALGQGPQFIFQYYEEEERQRGNFPDRFSGHQFPNYSSELNVNALLLGDSALYLCASSFGLAQFFGPGTRLTVL.

This rearrangement joins TRBV28 to TRBJ1-2; possible D gene TRBD1, 6 bases. The CDR3 length is 12 residues. Germline V CDR1 and CDR2: MDHEN, SYDVKM. V was pared by 6 bases and J by 5 bases, with 10 bases between. The DNA for the CDR3 is TGTGCCAGCAGCCGACAGGCGTATGGCTACACCTTC. This encodes CASSRQAYGYTF.